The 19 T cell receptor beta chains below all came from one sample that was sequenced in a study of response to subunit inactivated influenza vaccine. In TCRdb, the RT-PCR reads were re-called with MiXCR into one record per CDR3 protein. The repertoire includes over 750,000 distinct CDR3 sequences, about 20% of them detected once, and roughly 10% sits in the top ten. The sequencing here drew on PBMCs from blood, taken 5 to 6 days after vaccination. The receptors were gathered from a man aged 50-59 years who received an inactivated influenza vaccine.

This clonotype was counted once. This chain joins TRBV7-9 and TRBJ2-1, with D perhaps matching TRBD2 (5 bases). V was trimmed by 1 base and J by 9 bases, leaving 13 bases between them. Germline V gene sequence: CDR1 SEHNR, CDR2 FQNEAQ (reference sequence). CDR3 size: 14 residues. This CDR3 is CASSLEGGQVEQFF. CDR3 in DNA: TGTGCCAGCAGCTTAGAAGGCGGGCAGGTTGAGCAGTTCTTC.

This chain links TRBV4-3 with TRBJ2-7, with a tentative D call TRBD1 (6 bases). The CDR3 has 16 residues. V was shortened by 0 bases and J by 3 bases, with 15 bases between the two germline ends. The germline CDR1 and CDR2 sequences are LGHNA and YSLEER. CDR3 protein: CASSQDVRTVDYEQYF. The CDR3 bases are TGCGCCAGCAGCCAAGACGTAAGGACAGTGGACTACGAGCAGTACTTC.

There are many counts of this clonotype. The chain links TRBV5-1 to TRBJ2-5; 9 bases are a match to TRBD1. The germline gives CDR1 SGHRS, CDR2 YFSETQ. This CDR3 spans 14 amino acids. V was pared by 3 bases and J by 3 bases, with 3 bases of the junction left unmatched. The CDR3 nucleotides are TGCGCCAGCAGCTCGGGACAGGGAAAAGAGACCCAGTACTTC. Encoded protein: CASSSGQGKETQYF.

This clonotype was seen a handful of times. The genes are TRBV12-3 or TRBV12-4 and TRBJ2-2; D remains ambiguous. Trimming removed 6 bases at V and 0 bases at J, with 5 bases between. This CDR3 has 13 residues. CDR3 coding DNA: TGTGCCAGCAGATTTCCGAACACCGGGGAGCTGTTTTTT. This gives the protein CASRFPNTGELFF.

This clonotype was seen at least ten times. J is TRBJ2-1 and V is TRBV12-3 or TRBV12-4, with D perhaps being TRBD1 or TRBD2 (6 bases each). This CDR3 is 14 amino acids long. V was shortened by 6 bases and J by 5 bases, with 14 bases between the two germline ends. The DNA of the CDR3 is TGTGCCAGCAGCTTCCGAGGGGGGAACAATGAGCAGTTCTTC. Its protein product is CASSFRGGNNEQFF.

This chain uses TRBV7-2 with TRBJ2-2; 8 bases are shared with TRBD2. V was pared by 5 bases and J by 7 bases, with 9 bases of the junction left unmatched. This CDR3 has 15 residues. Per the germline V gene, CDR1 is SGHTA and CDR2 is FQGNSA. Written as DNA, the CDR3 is TGTGCCAGCAGCCACAGCGGGAGCGCTAGCGGGGAGCTGTTTTTT. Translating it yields CASSHSGSASGELFF.

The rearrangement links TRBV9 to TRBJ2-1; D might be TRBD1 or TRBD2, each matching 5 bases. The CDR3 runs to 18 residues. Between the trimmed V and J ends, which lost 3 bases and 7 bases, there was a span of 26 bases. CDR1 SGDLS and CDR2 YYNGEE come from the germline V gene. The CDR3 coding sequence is TGTGCCAGCAGCGGGCCTCTTTTTGAGGGGATTCCTAGGAATGAGCAGTTCTTC. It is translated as CASSGPLFEGIPRNEQFF.

Here the CDR3 DNA reads TGCAGCGGCCGGGGCGGAGCAGATACGCAGTATTTT. It specifies CSGRGGADTQYF. This chain uses TRBV29-1 with TRBJ2-3; D is possibly TRBD1 or TRBD2 (5 bases each). The CDR3 contains 12 residues. In germline, CDR1 is SQVTM, CDR2 ANQGSEA. V was cut by 7 bases and J by 4 bases, with 12 bases left in between.

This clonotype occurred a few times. CDR3 residues: CATSRVLAGGQDTQYF. CDR3 sequence (DNA): TGTGCCACCAGCAGAGTACTAGCGGGGGGTCAGGATACGCAGTATTTT. This chain uses TRBV15 with TRBJ2-3; 12 bases are shared with TRBD2. V lost 1 base to trimming and J lost 6 bases; unmatched junction nucleotides: 5. From germline, CDR1 is LNHNV and CDR2 YYDKDF (reference sequence). The CDR3 loop spans 16 amino acids.

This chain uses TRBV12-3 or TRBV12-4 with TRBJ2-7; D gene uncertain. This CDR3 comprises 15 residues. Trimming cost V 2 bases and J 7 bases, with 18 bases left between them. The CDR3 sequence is CASSLSWEPYGEQYF. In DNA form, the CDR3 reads TGTGCCAGCAGTTTAAGTTGGGAACCTTACGGGGAGCAGTACTTC.

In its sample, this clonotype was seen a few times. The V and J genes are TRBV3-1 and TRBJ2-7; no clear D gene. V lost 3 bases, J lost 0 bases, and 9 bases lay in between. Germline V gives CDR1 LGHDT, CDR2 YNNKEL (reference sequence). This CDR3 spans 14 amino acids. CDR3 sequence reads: CASSQVGFSYEQYF. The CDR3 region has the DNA TGTGCCAGCAGCCAGGTCGGGTTCTCCTACGAGCAGTACTTC.

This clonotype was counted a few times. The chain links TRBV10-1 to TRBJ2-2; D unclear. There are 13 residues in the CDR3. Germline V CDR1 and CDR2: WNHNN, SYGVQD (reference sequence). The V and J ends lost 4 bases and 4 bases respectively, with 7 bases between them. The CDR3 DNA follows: TGCGCCAGCAGTGCGCGTTTCACCGGGGAGCTGTTTTTT. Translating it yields CASSARFTGELFF.

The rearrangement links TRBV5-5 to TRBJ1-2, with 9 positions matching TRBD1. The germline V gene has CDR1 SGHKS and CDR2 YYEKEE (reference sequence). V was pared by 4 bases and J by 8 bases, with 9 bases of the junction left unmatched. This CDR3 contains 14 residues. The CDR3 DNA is TGTGCCAGCAGCCCCCCGGGACAGGGCTGGGGCTACACCTTC. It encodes CASSPPGQGWGYTF.

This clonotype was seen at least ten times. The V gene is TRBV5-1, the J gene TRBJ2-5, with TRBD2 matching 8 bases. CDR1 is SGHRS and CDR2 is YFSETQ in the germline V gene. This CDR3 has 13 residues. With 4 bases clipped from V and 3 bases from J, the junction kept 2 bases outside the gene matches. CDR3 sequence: CASSLSGKETQYF. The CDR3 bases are TGCGCCAGCAGCCTTAGCGGGAAAGAGACCCAGTACTTC.

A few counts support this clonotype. DNA of the CDR3: TGTGCCAGCAGCTTTTCGAGGACTAGCGGGTCCTACGAGCAGTACTTC. This gives the protein CASSFSRTSGSYEQYF. The chain links TRBV7-6 to TRBJ2-7; 11 bases are shared with TRBD2. Germline-derived CDR1 and CDR2 are SGHVS and FNYEAQ. V shed 3 bases and J 1 base; nucleotides not matched to a gene: 5. CDR3 length equals 16 residues.

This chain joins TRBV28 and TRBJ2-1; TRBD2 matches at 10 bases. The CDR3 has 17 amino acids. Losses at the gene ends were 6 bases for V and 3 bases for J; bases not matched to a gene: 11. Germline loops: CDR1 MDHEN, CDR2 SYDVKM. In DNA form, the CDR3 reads TGTGCCAGCAGGGCTAGCGGGAGTCGATTATACTACAATGAGCAGTTCTTC. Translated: CASRASGSRLYYNEQFF.

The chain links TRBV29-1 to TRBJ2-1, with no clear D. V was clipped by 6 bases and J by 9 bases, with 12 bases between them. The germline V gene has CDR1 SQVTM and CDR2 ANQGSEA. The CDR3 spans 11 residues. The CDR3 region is CSVEPAGEQFF. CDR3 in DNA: TGCAGCGTGGAGCCGGCCGGTGAGCAGTTCTTC.

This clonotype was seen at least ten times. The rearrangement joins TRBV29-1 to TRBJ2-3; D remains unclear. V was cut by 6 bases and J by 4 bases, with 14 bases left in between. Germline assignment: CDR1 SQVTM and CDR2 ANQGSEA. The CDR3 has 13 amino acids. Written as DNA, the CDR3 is TGCAGCGTCCCGACTGTGGCGTCAGATACGCAGTATTTT. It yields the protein CSVPTVASDTQYF.

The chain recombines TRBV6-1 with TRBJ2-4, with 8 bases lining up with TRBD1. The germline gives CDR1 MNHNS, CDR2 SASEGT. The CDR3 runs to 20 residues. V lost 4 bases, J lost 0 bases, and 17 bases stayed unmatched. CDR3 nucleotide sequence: TGTGCCAGCAGTGCGCTAGGTGGCGGGACAGGCATGCTAGCCAAAAACATTCAGTACTTC. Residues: CASSALGGGTGMLAKNIQYF.